This T cell receptor (beta chain) appears in the sequencing data of a study of CD4 and CD8 cells across lung adenocarcinoma regions. This CDR3 contains 15 residues. Germline CDR1 MNHNS, CDR2 SASEGT. Trimming left V 8 bases short and J 13 bases short, with 27 bases between. TCRdb re-analysed the PCR reads in MiXCR, keeping a single row per CDR3 protein. This sample has about 4,800 distinct CDR3 sequences; 45% occur once, and the top ten carry approximately 15%. The V gene is TRBV6-1, the J gene TRBJ2-4, with a tentative D call TRBD1 (6 bases). Specimen: CD4+ T cells from the margin of a lung tumor. The receptor was isolated from a female donor with lung adenocarcinoma. The CD4 and CD8 labels of this study may be unreliable. The CDR3 sequence: CASGPRGRAKNTQYF. Here the CDR3 DNA reads TGTGCCAGCGGTCCGAGGGGGAGAGCCAAAAACACGCAGTACTTC.